Shown below are 8 T cell receptor beta chains from a single sample sequenced in a study of cytomegalovirus exposure and HLA in healthy donors. The PCR was carried out with 60 Vbeta primers and 13 Jbeta primers. Sequencing used immunoSEQ multiplex PCR; TCRdb keeps in-frame clones, though not all of them. The data contain tens of thousands of clones, just under 70% of them singletons. Sequencing was carried out using PBMCs. The source is a woman between 45 and 60 years old in good health and CMV-seronegative.

The chain uses TRBV5-6 and TRBJ2-5; D perhaps matches TRBD1 (5 bases). Germline CDR1 is SGHDT and CDR2 is YYEEEE. With 1 base removed from V and 2 bases from J, the gap between germline ends came to 9 bases. CDR3 size: 14 residues. DNA for the CDR3: TGTGCCAGCAGCTTGTTGTCAGGGCAAGAGACCCAGTACTTC. Translating gives CASSLLSGQETQYF.

V usage is TRBV4-1 and J usage is TRBJ1-2, with D unclear. Trimming shortened V by 0 bases and J by 4 bases, and 15 bases separated the two germline ends. The CDR3 totals 16 residues. CDR1 is MGHRA and CDR2 is YSYEKL in the germline V gene. The CDR3 protein is CASSQDHGIALYGYTF. The CDR3 bases are TGCGCCAGCAGCCAAGATCACGGGATTGCCCTCTATGGCTACACCTTC.

The chain has TRBV5-4 and TRBJ2-5; possibly TRBD2 for D (5 bases). This CDR3 spans 14 amino acids. From germline, CDR1 is SGHNT and CDR2 YYREEE (reference sequence). Trimming removed 4 bases from V and 1 base from J, with 11 bases in between. The CDR3 DNA reads TGTGCCAGCAGCCTCGTGGGAGCCCAAGAGACCCAGTACTTC. This translates into CASSLVGAQETQYF. The entire variable domain, with the rest obtained from reference TRBV5-4 and TRBJ2-5, is as follows: ETGVTQSPTHLIKTRGQQVTLRCSSQSGHNTVSWYQQALGQGPQFIFQYYREEENGRGNFPPRFSGLQFPNYSSELNVNALELDDSALYLCASSLVGAQETQYFGPGTRLLVL.

This clone was seen once. This chain links TRBV9 with TRBJ2-6; unclear D gene. Germline CDR1 and CDR2: SGDLS and YYNGEE. CDR3 size: 17 residues. The V gene lost 0 bases and the J gene lost 0 bases, with 10 bases spanning the gap. The CDR3 protein is CASSVALMSSGANVLTF. CDR3 DNA: TGTGCCAGCAGCGTAGCCCTTATGAGCTCTGGGGCCAACGTCCTGACTTTC.

This clone was detected a few times. J is TRBJ1-2 and V is TRBV14; no firm D call. The ends were cut back, 0 bases at V and 0 bases at J, with 5 bases in the middle. CDR3 size: 14 residues. Germline values: CDR1 SGHDN, CDR2 FVKESK. CDR3 DNA sequence: TGTGCCAGCAGCCAAGACCACTCTAACTATGGCTACACCTTC. It yields the protein CASSQDHSNYGYTF.

This clone was seen a handful of times. Within the sample, other DNA sequences also encode this same CDR3. The rearrangement joins TRBV5-1 to TRBJ1-1, with D perhaps matching TRBD1 (6 bases). V was trimmed by 0 bases and J by 5 bases, leaving 11 bases between them. This CDR3 region has 14 residues. Germline V CDR1 and CDR2: SGHRS, YFSETQ. The DNA of the CDR3 is TGCGCCAGCAGCTTGGAACAGGGAAGGACTGAAGCTTTCTTT. Translation gives CASSLEQGRTEAFF.

The chain uses TRBV5-8 and TRBJ1-1; 8 nucleotides agree with TRBD1. Germline values: CDR1 SGHTS, CDR2 YDEGEE. Losses at the gene ends were 4 bases for V and 0 bases for J; bases not matched to a gene: 8. This CDR3 is 16 amino acids long. The CDR3 here is CASSHRTGTMNTEAFF. The CDR3 coding sequence is TGTGCCAGCAGCCACAGGACAGGGACCATGAACACTGAAGCTTTCTTT. Supplemented by reference TRBV5-8 and TRBJ1-1, the full variable domain reads EAGVTQSPTHLIKTRGQQATLRCSPISGHTSVYWYQQALGLGLQFLLWYDEGEERNRGNFPPRFSGRQFPNYSSELNVNALELEDSALYLCASSHRTGTMNTEAFFGQGTRLTVV.

This clone was counted once. The V gene is TRBV7-2, the J gene TRBJ2-7; 11 bases line up with TRBD2. Per the germline V gene, CDR1 is SGHTA and CDR2 is FQGNSA. This CDR3 is 14 amino acids long. With 2 bases clipped from V and 4 bases from J, the junction kept 1 base outside the gene matches. The CDR3 nucleotides read TGTGCCAGCAGCTTAACTAGCGGGAGTTACGAGCAGTACTTC. Amino acid sequence: CASSLTSGSYEQYF. Supplemented by reference TRBV7-2 and TRBJ2-7, the full variable domain reads GAGVSQSPSNKVTEKGKDVELRCDPISGHTALYWYRQSLGQGLEFLIYFQGNSAPDKSGLPSDRFSAERTGGSVSTLTIQRTQQEDSAVYLCASSLTSGSYEQYFGPGTRLTVT.